A single sample is the source of the 24 T cell receptor beta chains below, sequenced in a study of control samples from healthy donors and cancer patients. Libraries were prepared by immunoSEQ multiplex PCR; TCRdb keeps only in-frame clonotypes and omits some of them. The data hold tens of thousands of clones, with around nine tenths observed a single time. Sequenced material: blood. The source is a man aged 50 to 59 in good health.

The chain combines TRBV4-3 with TRBJ1-4, with D uncertain. V lost 4 bases and J 0 bases, leaving 12 bases between the germline ends. The CDR3 covers 16 residues. Looked up from germline, CDR1 is LGHNA and CDR2 is YSLEER. CDR3 DNA: TGCGCCAGCAGCCTACGATCAGATGCAACTAATGAAAAACTGTTTTTT. It encodes CASSLRSDATNEKLFF.

This chain joins TRBV3-1 (or the pseudogene TRBV3-2) and TRBJ1-5, with 8 bases that match TRBD1. The germline CDR1 and CDR2 sequences are LGHDT and YNNKEL (reference sequence). The V segment lost 5 bases and the J segment 2 bases; nucleotides outside the gene matches: 5. The CDR3 runs 15 residues. The CDR3 sequence: CASSSQGAGNQPQHF. In DNA, the CDR3 is TGTGCCAGCAGCTCCCAGGGGGCTGGCAATCAGCCCCAGCATTTT.

The chain uses TRBV6-4 and TRBJ1-1, with TRBD1 identical over 7 bases. V lost 6 bases to trimming and J lost 5 bases; unmatched junction nucleotides: 9. Germline assignment: CDR1 MRHNA and CDR2 SNTAGT. The CDR3 extends over 14 amino acids. CDR3 region: CASSPTGVRTEAFF. The CDR3 coding sequence is TGTGCCAGCAGCCCCACAGGGGTGCGGACTGAAGCTTTCTTT.

This sequence joins TRBV3-1 (or the pseudogene TRBV3-2) and TRBJ1-3; 8 nucleotides match TRBD1. V dropped 4 bases and J dropped 7; count of bases not matched to a gene: 18. This CDR3 region has 18 residues. Germline-derived CDR1 and CDR2 are LGHDT and YNNKEL (reference sequence). CDR3 amino acids: CASSLPRLRQGQRNTIYF. Written as DNA, the CDR3 is TGTGCCAGCAGCCTCCCCCGGCTAAGACAGGGGCAAAGGAACACCATATATTTT.

The chain links TRBV7-9 to TRBJ1-2; D is possibly TRBD1 (5 bases). The germline V gene has CDR1 SEHNR and CDR2 FQNEAQ (reference sequence). Trimming left V 5 bases short and J 3 bases short, with 10 bases between. The CDR3 runs 13 residues. CDR3 coding DNA: TGTGCCAGCAGCCCAAGACAGCACTATGGCTACACCTTC. Its protein product is CASSPRQHYGYTF.

This rearrangement joins TRBV5-4 to TRBJ1-6; D uncertain. The CDR3 contains 14 residues. Germline assignment: CDR1 SGHNT and CDR2 YYREEE (reference sequence). Trimming removed 2 bases at V and 10 bases at J, with 13 bases between. In nucleotides, the CDR3 is TGTGCCAGCAGCTTCAGGAGAGGCGGCTCACCCCTCCACTTT. Amino acid sequence: CASSFRRGGSPLHF. The full variable domain, its missing parts supplied by reference TRBV5-4 and TRBJ1-6, is ETGVTQSPTHLIKTRGQQVTLRCSSQSGHNTVSWYQQALGQGPQFIFQYYREEENGRGNFPPRFSGLQFPNYSSELNVNALELDDSALYLCASSFRRGGSPLHFGNGTRLTVT.

The chain joins TRBV18 to TRBJ2-1; TRBD2 matches 11 bases. Germline CDR1 KGHSH, CDR2 LQKENI. The CDR3 runs 15 residues. Unmatched junction bases numbered 6, after V lost 8 bases and J lost 3 bases. The CDR3 coding sequence is TGTGCCAGCGGATTTACTAGCGGGAGCTACAATGAGCAGTTCTTC. Its protein product is CASGFTSGSYNEQFF.

The chain uses TRBV5-4 and TRBJ1-1; 8 positions match TRBD1. The CDR3 is 15 amino acids. The V gene end was trimmed by 3 bases and the J gene end by 3 bases; junction bases not matched to a gene: 7. Germline CDR1 and CDR2: SGHNT and YYREEE (reference sequence). The DNA of the CDR3 is TGTGCCAGCAGCTCCACCGACAGGGGAGACACTGAAGCTTTCTTT. Its translation is CASSSTDRGDTEAFF. Together with reference TRBV5-4 and TRBJ1-1, the CDR3 gives the full variable domain: ETGVTQSPTHLIKTRGQQVTLRCSSQSGHNTVSWYQQALGQGPQFIFQYYREEENGRGNFPPRFSGLQFPNYSSELNVNALELDDSALYLCASSSTDRGDTEAFFGQGTRLTVV.

In this sample, this clone turned up a few times. This rearrangement joins TRBV9 to TRBJ1-5; no firm D call. This CDR3 comprises 15 residues. The V end lost 0 bases, the J end lost 4 bases, and 11 bases lay between the germline ends. Germline values: CDR1 SGDLS, CDR2 YYNGEE. The CDR3 nucleotides read TGTGCCAGCAGCGTAGGTACAGCCGAAAATCAGCCCCAGCATTTT. Protein: CASSVGTAENQPQHF.

V gene TRBV12-3 or TRBV12-4 combines with J gene TRBJ1-1, with D hard to call. The CDR3 extends over 12 amino acids. V lost 6 bases to trimming and J lost 5 bases, with 10 bases between them. CDR3 in amino acids: CASRLPWTEAFF. CDR3 bases: TGTGCCAGCAGGCTCCCGTGGACTGAAGCTTTCTTT.

V and J are TRBV5-1 and TRBJ1-4; a weak D match, TRBD1 (5 bases). The V end was cut by 4 bases, the J end by 5 bases, with 15 bases between. The length of the CDR3 is 15 residues. Germline V gene lookup returns CDR1 SGHRS and CDR2 YFSETQ. The CDR3: CASSLPGPSNEKLFF. In nucleotides, the CDR3 is TGCGCCAGCAGCCTCCCAGGGCCGAGCAATGAAAAACTGTTTTTT.

The J gene is TRBJ2-2, the V gene TRBV2, with 8 bases lining up with TRBD2. V lost 8 bases, J lost 2 bases, and 7 bases stayed unmatched. The V gene's germline CDR1 is SNHLY and CDR2 FYNNEI. The CDR3 runs to 15 residues. The CDR3: CASGPSGGNTGELFF. CDR3 DNA sequence: TGTGCCAGCGGTCCCAGCGGGGGCAACACCGGGGAGCTGTTTTTT.

The chain recombines TRBV6-6 with TRBJ1-1, with D perhaps TRBD1 (6 bases). CDR3 length equals 13 residues. Germline CDR1 reads MNHNY; CDR2 reads SVGAGI (reference sequence). V was trimmed by 4 bases and J by 5 bases, leaving 11 bases between them. CDR3 loop: CASSLDQGTEAFF. In nucleotides, the CDR3 is TGTGCCAGCAGTTTGGACCAGGGGACTGAAGCTTTCTTT.

This clone was found once. The rearrangement joins TRBV19 to TRBJ1-6; D unresolved. Germline-derived CDR1 and CDR2 are LNHDA and SQIVND (reference sequence). CDR3 size: 13 residues. Trimming removed 9 bases at V and 11 bases at J, with 17 bases between. CDR3: CASGPTGSAPLHF. In DNA form, the CDR3 reads TGTGCCAGCGGGCCGACCGGAAGCGCACCCCTCCACTTT.

V is TRBV10-3 and J is TRBJ2-2; maybe TRBD2 (6 bases). Germline loops: CDR1 ENHRY, CDR2 SYGVKD. The length of the CDR3 is 14 residues. The V end was cut by 3 bases, the J end by 3 bases, with 8 bases between. The CDR3 region has the DNA TGTGCCATCAGTGATTGGGGGGACACCGGGGAGCTGTTTTTT. It yields the protein CAISDWGDTGELFF.

This chain links TRBV7-3 with TRBJ2-3; 14 positions agree with TRBD2. The V and J ends lost 0 bases and 4 bases, in that order; junction bases with no gene match: 6. CDR3 size: 18 residues. Germline assignment: CDR1 SGHTA and CDR2 FQGTGA. The CDR3 here is CASSLTPGTSGGADTQYF. CDR3 nucleotide sequence: TGTGCCAGCAGCTTAACACCAGGGACTAGCGGGGGTGCAGATACGCAGTATTTT.

The CDR3 region is CASSQESSGANYGYTF. The CDR3, as DNA: TGTGCCAGCAGCCAAGAATCTAGCGGAGCTAACTATGGCTACACCTTC. V usage is TRBV3-1 (or the pseudogene TRBV3-2) and J usage is TRBJ1-2, with D uncertain. V was shortened by 0 bases and J by 0 bases, with 11 bases between the two germline ends. In germline, CDR1 is LGHDT, CDR2 YNNKEL (reference sequence). The CDR3 extends over 16 amino acids.

The chain links TRBV3-1 (or the pseudogene TRBV3-2) to TRBJ2-4, with TRBD2 as a possible D gene (5 bases). There are 15 residues in the CDR3. The V end was cut by 1 base, the J end by 0 bases, with 7 bases between. Germline V CDR1 and CDR2: LGHDT, YNNKEL (reference sequence). As DNA, the CDR3 is TGTGCCAGCAGCCAAGGAGAGGGAGCCAAAAACATTCAGTACTTC. This sequence encodes CASSQGEGAKNIQYF.

V gene TRBV30 combines with J gene TRBJ1-5; no clear D. CDR1 and CDR2 (germline): GTSNPN, SVGIG (reference sequence). The CDR3 spans 11 residues. V lost 6 bases and J 0 bases, leaving 3 bases between the germline ends. CDR3 loop: CACCSNQPQHF. The CDR3 DNA sequence: TGTGCCTGTTGTAGCAATCAGCCCCAGCATTTT.

The chain links TRBV6-5 to TRBJ2-3; D is perhaps TRBD1 (5 bases). Germline V gives CDR1 MNHEY, CDR2 SVGAGI. Trimming stripped 0 bases from V and 3 bases from J, with 13 bases between. The CDR3 has 16 residues. The CDR3 coding sequence is TGTGCCAGCAGTTACTCGTCCAGGGCGTGGACAGATACGCAGTATTTT. Encoded protein: CASSYSSRAWTDTQYF.

This sequence joins TRBV7-8 and TRBJ2-2; no reliable D call. The V gene lost 3 bases and the J gene lost 5 bases, with 10 bases spanning the gap. Germline assignment: CDR1 SGHVS and CDR2 FQNEAQ. The CDR3 runs 14 residues. CDR3 DNA sequence: TGTGCCAGCAGCTTCGGCGGTAGTACCGGGGAGCTGTTTTTT. Translated, it gives CASSFGGSTGELFF.

The CDR3 DNA sequence: TGCAGCTTCCGGAGCTCTGGAAACACCATATATTTT. Protein product: CSFRSSGNTIYF. This chain uses TRBV29-1 with TRBJ1-3; D is uncertain. CDR1 SQVTM and CDR2 ANQGSEA come from the germline V gene. CDR3 length: 12 amino acids. Trimming removed 8 bases from V and 0 bases from J, with 8 bases in between.

This clone was seen once. This sequence joins TRBV30 and TRBJ2-2; tentative D call: TRBD1 (6 bases). Deletions cut 0 bases from V and 8 bases from J, with 13 bases between. Germline assignment: CDR1 GTSNPN and CDR2 SVGIG (reference sequence). CDR3 size: 14 residues. CDR3 sequence reads: CAWSVGAGPGELFF. The CDR3, as DNA: TGTGCCTGGAGTGTGGGGGCCGGCCCTGGGGAGCTGTTTTTT. Full variable domain (outside the CDR3, taken from reference TRBV30 and TRBJ2-2): SQTIHQWPATLVQPVGSPLSLECTVEGTSNPNLYWYRQAAGRGLQLLFYSVGIGQISSEVPQNLSASRPQDRQFILSSKKLLLSDSGFYLCAWSVGAGPGELFFGEGSRLTVL.

The V and J genes are TRBV5-1 and TRBJ2-3, with no clear D. This CDR3 comprises 15 residues. Trimming left V 0 bases short and J 0 bases short, with 8 bases between. Germline CDR1 SGHRS, CDR2 YFSETQ. This chain's CDR3 is CASSLAGTSTDTQYF. The CDR3 coding sequence is TGCGCCAGCAGCTTGGCGGGCACTAGCACAGATACGCAGTATTTT.